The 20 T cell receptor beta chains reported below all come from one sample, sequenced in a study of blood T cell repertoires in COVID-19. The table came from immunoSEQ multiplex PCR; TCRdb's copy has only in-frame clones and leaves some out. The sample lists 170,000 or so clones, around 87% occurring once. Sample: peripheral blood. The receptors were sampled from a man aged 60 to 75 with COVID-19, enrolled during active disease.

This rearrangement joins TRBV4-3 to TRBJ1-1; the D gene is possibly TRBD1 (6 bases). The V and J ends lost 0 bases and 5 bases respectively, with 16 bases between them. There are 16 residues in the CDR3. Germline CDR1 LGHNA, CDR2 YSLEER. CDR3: CASSQDPQGTVTEAFF. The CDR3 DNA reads TGCGCCAGCAGCCAAGATCCCCAGGGGACGGTAACTGAAGCTTTCTTT.

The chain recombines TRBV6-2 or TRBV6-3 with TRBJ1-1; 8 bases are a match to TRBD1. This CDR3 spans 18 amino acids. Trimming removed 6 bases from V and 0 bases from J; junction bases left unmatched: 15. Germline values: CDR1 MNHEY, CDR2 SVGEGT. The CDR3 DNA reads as TGTGCCAGCAGACCTACCGTCGACAGGGGTCGAATGAACACTGAAGCTTTCTTT. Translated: CASRPTVDRGRMNTEAFF.

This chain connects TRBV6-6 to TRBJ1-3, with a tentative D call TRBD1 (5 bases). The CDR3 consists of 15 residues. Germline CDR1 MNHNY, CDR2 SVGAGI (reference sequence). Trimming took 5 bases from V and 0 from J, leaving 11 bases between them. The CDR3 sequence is CASSPSGGSGNTIYF. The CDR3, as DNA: TGTGCCAGCAGTCCTTCGGGGGGCTCTGGAAACACCATATATTTT.

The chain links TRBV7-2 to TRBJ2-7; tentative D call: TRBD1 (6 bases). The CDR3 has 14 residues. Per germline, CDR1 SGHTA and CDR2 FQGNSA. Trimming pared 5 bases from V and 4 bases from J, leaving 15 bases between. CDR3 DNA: TGTGCCAGCAGCACTCCGACAGGACGGTACGAGCAGTACTTC. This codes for CASSTPTGRYEQYF.

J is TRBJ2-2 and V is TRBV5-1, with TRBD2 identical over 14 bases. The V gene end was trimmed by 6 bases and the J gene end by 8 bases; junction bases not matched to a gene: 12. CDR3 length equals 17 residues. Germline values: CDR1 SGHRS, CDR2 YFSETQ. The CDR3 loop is CASTRETSGRALGELFF. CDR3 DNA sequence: TGCGCCAGCACCAGAGAGACTAGCGGGAGGGCCTTGGGGGAGCTGTTTTTT. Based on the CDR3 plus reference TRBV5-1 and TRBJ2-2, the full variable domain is KAGVTQTPRYLIKTRGQQVTLSCSPISGHRSVSWYQQTPGQGLQFLFEYFSETQRNKGNFPGRFSGRQFSNSRSEMNVSTLELGDSALYLCASTRETSGRALGELFFGEGSRLTVL.

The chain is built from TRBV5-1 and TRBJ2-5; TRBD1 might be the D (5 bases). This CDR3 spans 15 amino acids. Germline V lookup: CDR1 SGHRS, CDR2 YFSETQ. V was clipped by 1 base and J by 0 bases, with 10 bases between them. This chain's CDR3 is CASSLRQGNQETQYF. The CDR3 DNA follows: TGCGCCAGCAGCTTGCGCCAGGGTAACCAAGAGACCCAGTACTTC.

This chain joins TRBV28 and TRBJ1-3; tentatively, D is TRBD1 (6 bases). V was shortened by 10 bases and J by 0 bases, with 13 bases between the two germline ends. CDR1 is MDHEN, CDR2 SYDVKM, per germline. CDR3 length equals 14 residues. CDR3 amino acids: CAIKQGTSGNTIYF. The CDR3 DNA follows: TGTGCCATCAAACAGGGTACCTCTGGAAACACCATATATTTT.

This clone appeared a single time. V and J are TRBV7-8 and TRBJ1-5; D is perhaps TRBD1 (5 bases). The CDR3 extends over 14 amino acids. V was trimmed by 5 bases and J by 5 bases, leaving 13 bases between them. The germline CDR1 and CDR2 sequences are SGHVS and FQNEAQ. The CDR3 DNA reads TGTGCCAGCAGCCTACGACGGGGGGATCAGCCCCAGCATTTT. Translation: CASSLRRGDQPQHF.

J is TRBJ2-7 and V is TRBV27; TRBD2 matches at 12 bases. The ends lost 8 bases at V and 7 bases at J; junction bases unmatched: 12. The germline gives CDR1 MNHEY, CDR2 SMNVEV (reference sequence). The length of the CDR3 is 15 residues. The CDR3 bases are TGTGCCAGCGAGCCGGGACTAGCGGGTTCGCGAGAGCAGTACTTC. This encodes CASEPGLAGSREQYF.

CDR3 nucleotide sequence: TGTGCCAGCAGTTACCACGGTGTTGGCGGGGGGGCCCCGGGTGAGCAGTTCTTC. Its translation: CASSYHGVGGGAPGEQFF. The V gene is TRBV6-2 or TRBV6-3, the J gene TRBJ2-1, with 9 nucleotides matching TRBD2. CDR3 length equals 18 residues. Trimming cost V 2 bases and J 9 bases; bases outside gene matches: 17. CDR1 is MNHEY, CDR2 SVGEGT, per germline.

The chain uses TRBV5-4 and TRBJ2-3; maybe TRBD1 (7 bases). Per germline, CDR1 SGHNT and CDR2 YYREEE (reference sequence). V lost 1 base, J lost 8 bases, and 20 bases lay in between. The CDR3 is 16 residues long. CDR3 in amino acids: CASSLLGGQSSSTQYF. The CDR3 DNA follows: TGTGCCAGCAGCTTGCTCGGGGGACAGTCCTCCTCTACGCAGTATTTT.

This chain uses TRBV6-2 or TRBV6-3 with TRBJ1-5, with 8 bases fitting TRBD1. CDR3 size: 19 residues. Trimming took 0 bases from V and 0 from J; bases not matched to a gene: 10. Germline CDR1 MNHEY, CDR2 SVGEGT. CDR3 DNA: TGTGCCAGCAGTTACTCGGGGAGGACAGGGCTTTATAGCAATCAGCCCCAGCATTTT. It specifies CASSYSGRTGLYSNQPQHF.

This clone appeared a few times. The CDR3 spells CASSPRGVTKNIQYF. The CDR3, as DNA: TGTGCCAGCTCACCACGCGGGGTCACCAAAAACATTCAGTACTTC. The chain carries TRBV18 and TRBJ2-4; D is possibly TRBD2 (6 bases). Germline V lookup: CDR1 KGHSH, CDR2 LQKENI. This CDR3 region has 15 residues. The V end was cut by 1 base, the J end by 2 bases, with 9 bases between.

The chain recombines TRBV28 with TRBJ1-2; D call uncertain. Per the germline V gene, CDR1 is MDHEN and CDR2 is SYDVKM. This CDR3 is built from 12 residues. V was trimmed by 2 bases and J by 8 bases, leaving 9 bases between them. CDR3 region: CASSLGSFGYTF. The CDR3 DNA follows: TGTGCCAGCAGTTTAGGCTCCTTCGGCTACACCTTC.

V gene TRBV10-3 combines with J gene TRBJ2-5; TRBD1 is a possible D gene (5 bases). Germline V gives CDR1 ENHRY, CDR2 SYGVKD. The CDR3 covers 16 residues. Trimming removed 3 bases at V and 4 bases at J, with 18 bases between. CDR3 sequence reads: CAISDRSQVLTETQYF. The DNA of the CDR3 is TGTGCCATCAGTGATCGGTCACAGGTGCTCACAGAGACCCAGTACTTC.

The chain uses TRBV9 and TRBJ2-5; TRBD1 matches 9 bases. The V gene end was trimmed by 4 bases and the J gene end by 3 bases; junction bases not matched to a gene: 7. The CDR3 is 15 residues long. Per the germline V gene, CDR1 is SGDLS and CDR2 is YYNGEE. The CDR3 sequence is CASSPLGQGEETQYF. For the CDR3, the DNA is TGTGCCAGCAGCCCCCTGGGACAGGGTGAAGAGACCCAGTACTTC. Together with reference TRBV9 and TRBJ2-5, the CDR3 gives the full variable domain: DSGVTQTPKHLITATGQRVTLRCSPRSGDLSVYWYQQSLDQGLQFLIQYYNGEERAKGNILERFSAQQFPDLHSELNLSSLELGDSALYFCASSPLGQGEETQYFGPGTRLLVL.

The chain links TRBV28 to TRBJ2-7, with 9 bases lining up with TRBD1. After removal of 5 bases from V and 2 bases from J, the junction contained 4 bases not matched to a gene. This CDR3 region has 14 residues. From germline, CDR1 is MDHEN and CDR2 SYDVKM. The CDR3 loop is CASSRQGGTYEQYF. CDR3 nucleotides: TGTGCCAGCAGTCGACAGGGGGGGACCTACGAGCAGTACTTC.

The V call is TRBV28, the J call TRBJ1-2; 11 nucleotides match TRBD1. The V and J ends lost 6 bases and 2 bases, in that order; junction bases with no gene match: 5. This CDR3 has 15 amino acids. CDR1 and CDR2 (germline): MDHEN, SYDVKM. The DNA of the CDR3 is TGTGCCAGCAGCCGAGGGACAGGGGGGAACTATGGCTACACCTTC. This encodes CASSRGTGGNYGYTF.

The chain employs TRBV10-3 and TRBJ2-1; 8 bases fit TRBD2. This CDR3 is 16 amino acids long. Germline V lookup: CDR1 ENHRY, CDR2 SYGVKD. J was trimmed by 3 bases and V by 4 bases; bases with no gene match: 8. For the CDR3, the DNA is TGTGCCATCAGTGGACAAAAGCGGGAGTACTACAATGAGCAGTTCTTC. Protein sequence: CAISGQKREYYNEQFF.

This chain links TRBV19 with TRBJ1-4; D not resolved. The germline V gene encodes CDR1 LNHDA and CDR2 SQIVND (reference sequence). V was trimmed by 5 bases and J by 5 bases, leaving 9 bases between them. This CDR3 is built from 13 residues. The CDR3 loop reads CASSLEGNEKLFF. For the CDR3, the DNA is TGTGCCAGTAGTTTGGAGGGAAATGAAAAACTGTTTTTT. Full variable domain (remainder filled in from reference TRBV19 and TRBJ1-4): DGGITQSPKYLFRKEGQNVTLSCEQNLNHDAMYWYRQDPGQGLRLIYYSQIVNDFQKGDIAEGYSVSREKKESFPLTVTSAQKNPTAFYLCASSLEGNEKLFFGSGTQLSVL.